These 10 T cell receptor beta chains were sequenced from one sample in a study of T cell responses to AZD1222 COVID-19 vaccine. The assay was immunoSEQ multiplex PCR, and TCRdb's table has in-frame clones only and misses some. The sample holds about 160,000 clones, roughly 94% seen once. Here the sequenced sample was peripheral blood, taken on day 0 of MenACWY control vaccination. The receptor set was obtained from an adult in good health.

V is TRBV19 and J is TRBJ1-1, with D perhaps TRBD1 (5 bases). This CDR3 is built from 15 residues. Germline CDR1 is LNHDA and CDR2 is SQIVND (reference sequence). Trimming stripped 4 bases from V and 1 base from J, with 13 bases between. The CDR3 DNA sequence: TGTGCCAGTAGTAGAAACAGGCCTTCGAACACTGAAGCTTTCTTT. This codes for CASSRNRPSNTEAFF.

The chain links TRBV4-3 to TRBJ2-5; TRBD2 matches at 7 bases. The ends lost 3 bases at V and 2 bases at J; junction bases unmatched: 9. Germline CDR1 LGHNA, CDR2 YSLEER. The CDR3 sequence is 16 residues long. CDR3 bases: TGCGCCAGCAGCCAGGGGCTAACGGGAGGTCAAGAGACCCAGTACTTC. This encodes CASSQGLTGGQETQYF.

V gene TRBV2 combines with J gene TRBJ2-1, with D maybe TRBD2 (6 bases). Germline CDR1 is SNHLY and CDR2 is FYNNEI. Trimming took off 7 bases at V and 3 bases at J, with 19 bases between the two ends. CDR3 size: 16 residues. In DNA form, the CDR3 reads TGTGCCAGCACCCCCTCCCCACGGGGGTTCTACAATGAGCAGTTCTTC. Its protein product is CASTPSPRGFYNEQFF.

The V gene is TRBV5-1, the J gene TRBJ1-5, with D tentatively TRBD1 (5 bases). Trimming cost V 4 bases and J 0 bases, with 17 bases left between them. Germline CDR1 SGHRS, CDR2 YFSETQ. CDR3 length: 17 amino acids. The CDR3 loop is CASSPGQGGGSNQPQHF. In DNA form, the CDR3 reads TGCGCCAGCAGCCCGGGGCAGGGCGGGGGTAGCAATCAGCCCCAGCATTTT.

V is TRBV7-2 and J is TRBJ1-3, with 10 bases that match TRBD1. The CDR3 runs to 16 residues. Germline trimming cut 6 bases from V and 5 bases from J; bases unmatched to any gene: 10. Germline CDR1 reads SGHTA; CDR2 reads FQGNSA. The CDR3 loop reads CASRPTPGQGRNTIYF. The CDR3 DNA sequence: TGTGCCAGCAGACCTACCCCGGGACAGGGGCGAAACACCATATATTTT.

The chain carries TRBV15 and TRBJ2-1; D is unresolved. The CDR3 extends over 13 amino acids. The V end lost 1 base, the J end lost 4 bases, and 5 bases lay between the germline ends. Germline CDR1 and CDR2: LNHNV and YYDKDF (reference sequence). The CDR3 protein is CATSRAGYNEQFF. CDR3 nucleotide sequence: TGTGCCACCAGCAGAGCCGGTTACAATGAGCAGTTCTTC.

The genes are TRBV27 and TRBJ2-7; either TRBD1 or TRBD2 may fit D (5 bases each). CDR3 length: 16 amino acids. V shed 2 bases and J shed 4 bases, with 18 bases lying between them. CDR1 MNHEY and CDR2 SMNVEV come from the germline V gene (reference sequence). The CDR3, as DNA: TGTGCCAGCAGTTTAAGGGGAGTTGGGGATCTTTACGAGCAGTACTTC. Translation gives CASSLRGVGDLYEQYF.

This sequence joins TRBV12-3 or TRBV12-4 and TRBJ2-2; D is unresolved. Trimming pared 3 bases from V and 6 bases from J, leaving 5 bases between. The CDR3 spans 12 residues. CDR3 in DNA: TGTGCCAGCAGTTTGGAAGCCGGGGAGCTGTTTTTT. Protein: CASSLEAGELFF.

The chain joins TRBV2 to TRBJ2-2; D not certain. V lost 5 bases to trimming and J lost 7 bases, with 11 bases between them. Per the germline V gene, CDR1 is SNHLY and CDR2 is FYNNEI. This CDR3 comprises 13 residues. The CDR3 is CASSPLLNGELFF. For the CDR3, the DNA is TGTGCCAGCAGTCCCCTCCTCAACGGGGAGCTGTTTTTT.

CDR3 bases: TGTGCCAGCAGCCGCGGACAGGCCCCATACGAGCAGTACTTC. Translation gives CASSRGQAPYEQYF. The genes are TRBV7-3 and TRBJ2-7; TRBD1 agrees at 7 bases. V was pared by 5 bases and J by 4 bases, with 8 bases of the junction left unmatched. The CDR3 has 14 amino acids. Per germline, CDR1 SGHTA and CDR2 FQGTGA.